This T cell receptor beta chain was captured in a study of monozygotic twins with inflammatory bowel disease. The CDR3 length is 14 residues. Germline CDR1 reads SGHTA; CDR2 reads FQGTGA. With the 5' RACE reads reprocessed, TCRdb shows one record per CDR3 protein and no DNA. The table counts under 150,000 distinct CDR3 sequences; 2.4% lies in the top ten. The chain links TRBV7-3 to TRBJ2-1; TCRdb designates TRBD1, a call that cannot be tested without DNA. The TCR sequence derives from a human donor with ulcerative colitis or Crohn's disease, or a healthy co-twin of an affected twin (not recorded which). Sequencing was done on a sample of blood. CDR3 sequence reads: CASSLQGTDNEQFF.